This T cell receptor beta chain comes out of a study of yellow fever vaccine responses in identical twins. Study-wide points: As reported, the vaccine T cell response of twins seemed partly convergent and partly personalized.

A single record per CDR3 protein comes from TCRdb applying MiXCR to the RT-PCR reads. This sample has 18,000 or so distinct CDR3 sequences; roughly two thirds occur once, and the top ten carry approximately 7.7%. Germline loops: CDR1 SEHNR, CDR2 FQNEAQ (reference sequence). The V and J ends lost 3 bases and 2 bases respectively, with 0 bases between them. The CDR3 is made up of 11 amino acids. This clonotype has just a few counts. Its target is not known. This sequence joins TRBV7-9 and TRBJ2-3; D call uncertain. Sequenced material: T cells from blood (PBMCs), unsorted or a sorted subset (not recorded which), taken before or after yellow fever vaccination (not recorded which). This receptor was identified in a woman aged 18-35 years who received the yellow fever vaccine. CDR3 region: CASSFTDTQYF. CDR3 nucleotide sequence: TGTGCCAGCAGCTTCACAGATACGCAGTATTTT. Using reference TRBV7-9 and TRBJ2-3 for the parts outside the CDR3, the full variable domain is DTGVSQNPRHKITKRGQNVTFRCDPISEHNRLYWYRQTLGQGPEFLTYFQNEAQLEKSRLLSDRFSAERPKGSFSTLEIQRTEQGDSAMYLCASSFTDTQYFGPGTRLTVL.